These 31 T cell receptor beta chains came from one sample sequenced in a study of human T cells and chemical hapten exposure. MiXCR, applied by TCRdb to the RACE reads, yields one record per CDR3 protein. The sample has tens of thousands of distinct CDR3 sequences, about 10% seen once. Time point specified: patch test 2, 6 weeks after DPC sensitization. As to treatment: therapeutic diphenylcyclopropenone sensitization with weekly scalp DPC. The source was whole blood, collected in connection with sensitization to the hapten diphenylcyclopropenone (DPC). Source of these receptors: a woman in her twenties or thirties with alopecia areata. Some clones in this sample may be carry-over from other donors' samples.

This clonotype has ten or more counts. The rearrangement uses TRBV11-3 and TRBJ2-3, with D tentatively TRBD1 (6 bases). This CDR3 has 16 amino acids. The V and J ends lost 1 base and 5 bases respectively, with 16 bases between them. The germline gives CDR1 SGHNT, CDR2 YENEEA. Here the CDR3 DNA reads TGTGCCAGCAGCTTAGGAGGGAGCCAAGGGGGAGATACGCAGTATTTT. It specifies CASSLGGSQGGDTQYF.

This clonotype was counted between two and nine times. The chain recombines TRBV9 with TRBJ2-1, with D hard to call. The CDR3 runs 13 residues. CDR1 is SGDLS, CDR2 YYNGEE, per germline. The ends were cut back, 0 bases at V and 9 bases at J, with 10 bases in the middle. The CDR3 here is CASSVGFDSEQFF. As DNA, the CDR3 is TGTGCCAGCAGCGTAGGATTCGATAGTGAGCAGTTCTTC.

This clonotype was seen ten or more times. The chain has TRBV6-1 and TRBJ1-5; D is uncertain. Germline CDR1 is MNHNS and CDR2 is SASEGT. The CDR3 runs to 14 residues. The V end lost 7 bases, the J end lost 0 bases, and 10 bases lay between the germline ends. Written as DNA, the CDR3 is TGTGCCAGCACTAGACACAATAGCAATCAGCCCCAGCATTTT. This sequence encodes CASTRHNSNQPQHF.

V and J are TRBV4-2 and TRBJ1-2; D perhaps matches TRBD1 (5 bases). The CDR3 runs 14 residues. Trimming took off 0 bases at V and 2 bases at J, with 7 bases between the two ends. Germline CDR1 LGHNA, CDR2 YNFKEQ. The CDR3 sequence is CASSQDRDNYGYTF. The CDR3 nucleotides read TGTGCCAGCAGCCAAGACCGGGACAACTATGGCTACACCTTC.

The table lists this clonotype with a few counts. The J gene is TRBJ1-6, the V gene TRBV4-2, with 9 bases lining up with TRBD1. The trim removed 0 bases at V and 9 bases at J, leaving 3 bases unmatched. This CDR3 has 15 residues. CDR1 is LGHNA, CDR2 YNFKEQ, per germline. The CDR3 protein is CASSQEGQGLSPLHF. The DNA for the CDR3 is TGTGCCAGCAGCCAAGAGGGACAGGGACTTTCACCCCTCCACTTT.

Regarding this clonotype: Since a much larger clone is just one base distant, this may be a read error. This chain uses TRBV7-9 with TRBJ2-7; D not certain. Looked up from germline, CDR1 is SEHNR and CDR2 is FQNEAQ (reference sequence). This CDR3 is 14 amino acids long. CDR3: CAGSSPGSSYEQYF. CDR3 coding DNA: TGTGCCGGCAGCTCCCCGGGTTCTTCCTACGAGCAGTACTTC.

This clonotype was picked up many times. This sequence joins TRBV14 and TRBJ1-3; D gene uncertain. Trimming pared 1 base from V and 4 bases from J, leaving 11 bases between. CDR1 and CDR2 (germline): SGHDN, FVKESK. The CDR3 sequence is 15 residues long. This CDR3 is CASSQGEGSGNTIYF. The DNA for the CDR3 is TGTGCCAGCAGCCAAGGGGAAGGGAGCGGAAACACCATATATTTT.

This clonotype was detected a few times. The chain couples TRBV4-2 to TRBJ1-3; TRBD1 matches at 7 bases. CDR3 length: 15 amino acids. In germline, CDR1 is LGHNA, CDR2 YNFKEQ. Trimming took 3 bases from V and 6 from J; bases not matched to a gene: 8. In nucleotides, the CDR3 is TGTGCCAGCAGCCATCTCGGACAGGCAGCAAACACCATATATTTT. Protein: CASSHLGQAANTIYF.

This clonotype was observed a few times. The V call is TRBV27, the J call TRBJ1-6, with D possibly TRBD1 on 5 matching bases. Germline V gene lookup returns CDR1 MNHEY and CDR2 SMNVEV (reference sequence). The V and J ends lost 2 bases and 7 bases respectively, with 9 bases between them. CDR3 size: 14 residues. The CDR3 region has the DNA TGTGCCAGCAGTTTACAGGGTAGCAATTCACCCCTCCACTTT. It encodes CASSLQGSNSPLHF.

J is TRBJ1-1 and V is TRBV4-1; a weak D match, TRBD1 (5 bases). This CDR3 region has 14 residues. Germline V gives CDR1 MGHRA, CDR2 YSYEKL. V lost 0 bases, J lost 6 bases, and 11 bases lay in between. The CDR3 here is CASSQEAGRAEAFF. In DNA, the CDR3 is TGCGCCAGCAGCCAAGAGGCAGGGAGGGCTGAAGCTTTCTTT.

This clonotype came up many times. This chain joins TRBV29-1 and TRBJ1-2, with D possibly matching TRBD1 (5 bases). The V gene lost 7 bases and the J gene lost 1 base, with 19 bases spanning the gap. This CDR3 region has 15 residues. CDR1 is SQVTM and CDR2 is ANQGSEA in the germline V gene. CDR3 nucleotide sequence: TGCAGCGCCCGTGTCTGGCAGGGAGATAACTATGGCTACACCTTC. It codes for CSARVWQGDNYGYTF.

Ten or more counts support this clonotype. The chain is built from TRBV10-2 and TRBJ2-1; 9 bases are shared with TRBD2. CDR1 and CDR2 from the germline V gene are WSHSY and SAAADI. This CDR3 is built from 16 residues. V was clipped by 2 bases and J by 3 bases; unmatched bases: 5. The CDR3 loop reads CASSEPTSGLYNEQFF. Written as DNA, the CDR3 is TGCGCCAGCAGTGAGCCCACTAGCGGGCTCTACAATGAGCAGTTCTTC.

This clonotype was found many times. The rearrangement uses TRBV9 and TRBJ1-4; D unresolved. The CDR3 length is 13 residues. The V gene's germline CDR1 is SGDLS and CDR2 YYNGEE. Trimming left V 3 bases short and J 7 bases short, with 10 bases between. This CDR3 reads CASSARISEKLFF. In DNA form, the CDR3 reads TGTGCCAGCAGCGCCCGCATAAGTGAAAAACTGTTTTTT.

This rearrangement joins TRBV10-2 to TRBJ2-3; 9 bases line up with TRBD1. Germline CDR1 WSHSY, CDR2 SAAADI. The CDR3 loop spans 16 amino acids. V was clipped by 7 bases and J by 4 bases; unmatched bases: 12. The CDR3 nucleotides are TGCGCCAGCATTTTAGTGCCGGGACAGGGTGCAGATACGCAGTATTTT. Amino acid sequence: CASILVPGQGADTQYF.

The genes are TRBV5-1 and TRBJ1-5; no clear D. Germline assignment: CDR1 SGHRS and CDR2 YFSETQ. The V and J ends lost 0 bases and 3 bases respectively, with 7 bases between them. The CDR3 is 14 residues long. The CDR3 DNA is TGCGCCAGCAGCTTGGGTGTATCCAATCAGCCCCAGCATTTT. The encoded protein is CASSLGVSNQPQHF. The full variable domain, rest sourced from reference TRBV5-1 and TRBJ1-5, is KAGVTQTPRYLIKTRGQQVTLSCSPISGHRSVSWYQQTPGQGLQFLFEYFSETQRNKGNFPGRFSGRQFSNSRSEMNVSTLELGDSALYLCASSLGVSNQPQHFGDGTRLSIL.

This clonotype was counted many times. The chain has TRBV4-3 and TRBJ1-2, with 11 bases lining up with TRBD1. Germline values: CDR1 LGHNA, CDR2 YSLEER. The junction had 6 bases not matched to a gene; V was cut back by 0 bases and J by 0 bases. The CDR3 is 18 amino acids. The CDR3, as DNA: TGCGCCAGCAGCCAAGACTGGACAGGGGGCGCGGCTAACTATGGCTACACCTTC. As protein: CASSQDWTGGAANYGYTF.

This clonotype showed up just a few times. The chain uses TRBV6-2 or TRBV6-3 and TRBJ2-3; either TRBD1 or TRBD2 may supply D (5 bases each). The CDR3 covers 17 residues. The germline V and J ends were trimmed by 6 bases and 1 base, with 20 bases remaining between them. Germline lookup yields CDR1 MNHEY and CDR2 SVGEGT. CDR3 DNA sequence: TGTGCCAGCAGGCAAGCTGGGGACCTGACTGGCACAGATACGCAGTATTTT. Translating it yields CASRQAGDLTGTDTQYF.

The sample holds many counts of this clonotype. The V call is TRBV30, the J call TRBJ1-1; D is unclear. CDR1 is GTSNPN and CDR2 is SVGIG in the germline V gene (reference sequence). The V and J ends lost 3 bases and 2 bases respectively, with 10 bases between them. The CDR3 sequence is 13 residues long. CDR3 in DNA: TGTGCCTGGAGATCCGGAGGAAACACTGAAGCTTTCTTT. It yields the protein CAWRSGGNTEAFF.

The chain joins TRBV9 to TRBJ2-1, with D unclear. Looked up from germline, CDR1 is SGDLS and CDR2 is YYNGEE. Trimming took off 2 bases at V and 4 bases at J, with 7 bases between the two ends. This CDR3 region has 13 residues. CDR3 nucleotides: TGTGCCAGCAGCGTCAACGGATACAATGAGCAGTTCTTC. It translates to CASSVNGYNEQFF.

This clonotype was found many times. The chain joins TRBV29-1 to TRBJ1-5, with D perhaps matching TRBD1 (5 bases). This CDR3 spans 12 amino acids. Trimming stripped 5 bases from V and 7 bases from J, with 12 bases between. The germline V gene has CDR1 SQVTM and CDR2 ANQGSEA. CDR3 bases: TGCAGCGTTCAGTCGGGGGACCAGCCCCAGCATTTT. Residues: CSVQSGDQPQHF.

The rearrangement uses TRBV12-3 or TRBV12-4 and TRBJ1-2; D remains unclear. The CDR3 totals 14 residues. Trimming removed 7 bases at V and 0 bases at J, with 12 bases between. The CDR3 DNA follows: TGTGCCAGCACCCGAGGACTGACTAACTATGGCTACACCTTC. Its translation is CASTRGLTNYGYTF.

This clonotype was counted only a few times. The chain combines TRBV20-1 with TRBJ2-1; D not resolved. Trimming stripped 0 bases from V and 9 bases from J, with 6 bases between. The CDR3 length is 11 residues. Germline values: CDR1 DFQATT, CDR2 SNEGSKA (reference sequence). This CDR3 reads CSAREYGEQFF. In nucleotides, the CDR3 is TGCAGTGCTAGAGAATACGGTGAGCAGTTCTTC.

This clonotype was observed a few times. This chain connects TRBV28 to TRBJ2-1; 9 bases line up with TRBD1. This CDR3 is 18 amino acids long. V was pared by 4 bases and J by 4 bases, with 14 bases of the junction left unmatched. Per the germline V gene, CDR1 is MDHEN and CDR2 is SYDVKM. The CDR3 sequence: CASSYSFSGQGFYNEQFF. The CDR3 nucleotides read TGTGCCAGCAGTTATAGTTTCTCGGGACAGGGCTTTTACAATGAGCAGTTCTTC.

This clonotype was counted only a few times. V is TRBV29-1 and J is TRBJ2-3; D call uncertain. CDR1 SQVTM and CDR2 ANQGSEA come from the germline V gene. Trimming pared 6 bases from V and 6 bases from J, leaving 10 bases between. This CDR3 has 11 residues. The CDR3 loop is CSVDSTDTQYF. Here the CDR3 DNA reads TGCAGCGTCGATAGTACGGATACGCAGTATTTT.

V is TRBV6-2 or TRBV6-3 and J is TRBJ2-4; D unclear. Per the germline V gene, CDR1 is MNHEY and CDR2 is SVGEGT. The CDR3 spans 14 residues. The ends were cut back, 4 bases at V and 1 base at J, with 8 bases in the middle. This CDR3 is CASSLGLAKNIQYF. The CDR3 coding sequence is TGTGCCAGCAGTTTAGGTCTCGCCAAAAACATTCAGTACTTC.

This clonotype was counted many times. This rearrangement joins TRBV20-1 to TRBJ1-5, with D perhaps TRBD1 (5 bases). Germline V gives CDR1 DFQATT, CDR2 SNEGSKA (reference sequence). V was clipped by 0 bases and J by 2 bases, with 17 bases between them. The CDR3 spans 17 residues. CDR3 loop: CSARDLSRGWGNQPQHF. CDR3 nucleotides: TGCAGTGCTAGAGATCTGTCGCGGGGCTGGGGCAATCAGCCCCAGCATTTT.

This clonotype was recorded many times. This chain connects TRBV6-2 or TRBV6-3 to TRBJ1-1, with 7 bases matching TRBD1. J gave up 10 bases and V 1 base, and 9 bases lay outside the gene matches. In germline, CDR1 is MNHEY, CDR2 SVGEGT. The length of the CDR3 is 14 residues. CDR3 DNA: TGTGCCAGCAGTTACTTTTTGGACAGGTTTGGAGCTTTCTTT. Its protein product is CASSYFLDRFGAFF.

In its sample, this clonotype was seen a few times. V gene TRBV7-8 combines with J gene TRBJ2-3, with 10 positions matching TRBD2. V was pared by 0 bases and J by 5 bases, with 11 bases of the junction left unmatched. The CDR3 length is 18 residues. Looked up from germline, CDR1 is SGHVS and CDR2 is FQNEAQ. The CDR3 bases are TGTGCCAGCAGCTTAGCGCCTAGCGGGGGTTCCCTCAAAGATACGCAGTATTTT. This gives the protein CASSLAPSGGSLKDTQYF.

This clonotype was seen more than once but under ten times. This chain joins TRBV11-1 and TRBJ2-2, with a weak D call TRBD2 (6 bases). This CDR3 spans 15 amino acids. CDR1 SGHAT and CDR2 FQDESV come from the germline V gene (reference sequence). Between the trimmed V and J ends, which lost 1 base and 4 bases, there was a span of 10 bases. CDR3 DNA sequence: TGTGCCAGCAGCTTAGTGGGGGGATCCACCGGGGAGCTGTTTTTT. Translation gives CASSLVGGSTGELFF. The variable domain in full, completed from reference TRBV11-1 and TRBJ2-2, reads EAEVAQSPRYKITEKSQAVAFWCDPISGHATLYWYRQILGQGPELLVQFQDESVVDDSQLPKDRFSAERLKGVDSTLKIQPAELGDSAMYLCASSLVGGSTGELFFGEGSRLTVL.

Details on this clonotype: At one boundary the junction diverges from the germline segment, which might be a read error. The J gene is TRBJ2-1, the V gene TRBV5-4; 8 nucleotides agree with TRBD2. This CDR3 has 15 amino acids. CDR1 SGHNT and CDR2 YYREEE come from the germline V gene (reference sequence). The DNA of the CDR3 is TGTACCAGCAGTCTTATCGGGAGGGCTGGCAATGAGCAGTTCTTC. It codes for CTSSLIGRAGNEQFF.

The sample holds many counts of this clonotype. This chain connects TRBV28 to TRBJ2-1, with D unclear. V dropped 6 bases and J dropped 0 bases, with 9 bases sitting between them. Per germline, CDR1 MDHEN and CDR2 SYDVKM. The CDR3 spans 14 residues. The CDR3 protein is CASRDSNSYNEQFF. DNA of the CDR3: TGTGCCAGCAGAGACTCGAACTCCTACAATGAGCAGTTCTTC.